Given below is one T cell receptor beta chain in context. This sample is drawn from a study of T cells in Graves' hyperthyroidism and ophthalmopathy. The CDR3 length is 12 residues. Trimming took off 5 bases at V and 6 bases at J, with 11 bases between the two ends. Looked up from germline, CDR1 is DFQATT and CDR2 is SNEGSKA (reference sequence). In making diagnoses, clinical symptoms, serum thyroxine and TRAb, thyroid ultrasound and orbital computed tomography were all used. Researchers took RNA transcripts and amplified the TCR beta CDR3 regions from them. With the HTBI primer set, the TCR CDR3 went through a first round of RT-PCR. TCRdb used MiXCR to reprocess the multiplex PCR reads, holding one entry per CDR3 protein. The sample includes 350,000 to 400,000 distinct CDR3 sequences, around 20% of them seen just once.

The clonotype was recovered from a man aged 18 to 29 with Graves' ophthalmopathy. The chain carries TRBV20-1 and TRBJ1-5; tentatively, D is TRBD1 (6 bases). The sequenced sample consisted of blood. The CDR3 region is CSAVLQGQPQHF. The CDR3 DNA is TGCAGTGCTGTATTACAGGGTCAGCCCCAGCATTTT.